This record concerns one T cell receptor beta chain sequence. CDR1 is SGHRS and CDR2 is YFSETQ in the germline V gene. With 0 bases removed from V and 0 bases from J, the gap between germline ends came to 6 bases. This CDR3 is 14 amino acids long. The data derive from a study of cytomegalovirus exposure and HLA in healthy donors. The protocol was immunoSEQ multiplex PCR, while the TCRdb copy is restricted to in-frame clones and leaves out a portion. This table holds 100,000 to 150,000 clones, 70% to 90% found once. This TCR was sampled from a woman in her late teens or twenties in good health and CMV-seronegative. The sample taken for sequencing was PBMCs. This chain connects TRBV5-1 to TRBJ1-2; D gene unclear. CDR3 amino acids: CASSLDTSNYGYTF. CDR3 DNA sequence: TGCGCCAGCAGCTTGGACACCTCTAACTATGGCTACACCTTC.